Below, 9 T cell receptor beta chains from the same sample are listed, as sequenced in a study of Ad26.COV2.S vaccination and SARS-CoV-2 variants (dated by TCRdb to 2020 to 2023). Taken with the paper, the label for treatment or condition translates to: about 20 received Ad26.COV2.S at low or high dose, single or two shots; roughly 5 received placebo; per-sample allocation not given. Repertoires of vaccine and placebo recipients were sequenced from samples collected on day 63 after the first injection. The library relied on the immunoSEQ multiplex PCR assay. The table comes from immuneACCESS by way of TCRdb, which keeps in-frame sequences with V and J called. Part of the clones is missing from these tables; in studies checked, under half for an unresolved V gene and the rest for unknown reasons. The sample table shows some 640,000 clones, and roughly 90% are seen once. The ten largest clonotypes hold around 1.5% of the sample.

Sequenced material: peripheral blood, taken in a trial of Ad26.COV2.S vaccine versus placebo. These receptors originate from a person between 18 and 65 years old who received the Ad26.COV2.S COVID-19 vaccine or a placebo.

V gene TRBV5-8 combines with J gene TRBJ2-5; the D is unclear. CDR1 and CDR2 from the germline V gene are SGHTS and YDEGEE. The ends were cut back, 5 bases at V and 2 bases at J, with 10 bases in the middle. The CDR3 is made up of 13 amino acids. CDR3 DNA: TGTGCCAGCAGTGCCGGGCCTCAAGAGACCCAGTACTTC. It specifies CASSAGPQETQYF.

This clone was detected once. This chain joins TRBV5-1 and TRBJ1-4; TRBD1 agrees at 7 bases. The CDR3 has 13 residues. The V gene's germline CDR1 is SGHRS and CDR2 YFSETQ. J was trimmed by 8 bases and V by 2 bases; bases with no gene match: 3. The CDR3 DNA sequence: TGCGCCAGCAGCTTATGGGACAGAGAAAAACTGTTTTTT. Translating gives CASSLWDREKLFF.

This sequence joins TRBV18 and TRBJ1-6, with a possible D match to TRBD1 (6 bases). V was shortened by 4 bases and J by 6 bases, with 16 bases between the two germline ends. The germline CDR1 and CDR2 sequences are KGHSH and LQKENI. The length of the CDR3 is 16 residues. CDR3 protein: CASSLYETGSNSPLHF. The DNA for the CDR3 is TGTGCCAGCTCACTCTACGAAACAGGGTCTAATTCACCCCTCCACTTT.

The chain joins TRBV7-3 to TRBJ2-3, with D possibly being TRBD1 (6 bases). Germline loops: CDR1 SGHTA, CDR2 FQGTGA. V was shortened by 5 bases and J by 3 bases, with 6 bases between the two germline ends. The CDR3 runs 12 residues. CDR3 residues: CASSQGTDTQYF. In nucleotides, the CDR3 is TGTGCCAGCAGCCAGGGGACAGATACGCAGTATTTT.

Regarding this clone: Other DNA variants within this sample encode the same CDR3. This sequence joins TRBV4-1 and TRBJ1-5; D call uncertain. The CDR3 sequence is 13 residues long. V lost 1 base and J lost 0, with 1 base in between. Germline CDR1 is MGHRA and CDR2 is YSYEKL. The CDR3 DNA reads as TGCGCCAGCAGCCAAGGTAGCAATCAGCCCCAGCATTTT. Protein sequence: CASSQGSNQPQHF.

As for this clone: Other nucleotide sequences from this sample produce the same CDR3. The rearrangement links TRBV19 to TRBJ2-3; D remains ambiguous. The CDR3 is 12 amino acids. Per the germline V gene, CDR1 is LNHDA and CDR2 is SQIVND (reference sequence). V lost 3 bases to trimming and J lost 0 bases, with 1 base between them. The CDR3 DNA reads TGTGCCAGTAGTATCAGCACAGATACGCAGTATTTT. It codes for CASSISTDTQYF.

This sequence joins TRBV4-1 and TRBJ2-5; 8 nucleotides line up with TRBD1. Trimming cost V 4 bases and J 5 bases; bases outside gene matches: 12. Germline V lookup: CDR1 MGHRA, CDR2 YSYEKL. CDR3 size: 16 residues. In DNA form, the CDR3 reads TGCGCCAGCAGCCGAGACACAGGGGGAGGTATGGAGACCCAGTACTTC. Translated, it gives CASSRDTGGGMETQYF.

The CDR3 DNA follows: TGTGCCAGCAGTCCGGGCAGGGGTCTTGGATCACCCCTCCACTTT. Amino acids: CASSPGRGLGSPLHF. V usage is TRBV11-3 and J usage is TRBJ1-6; D is perhaps TRBD1 (6 bases). V shed 6 bases and J shed 10 bases, with 19 bases lying between them. Germline-derived CDR1 and CDR2 are SGHNT and YENEEA. The length of the CDR3 is 15 residues.

This clone has only one observation. V usage is TRBV7-9 and J usage is TRBJ2-7, with 14 bases identical to TRBD2. Germline assignment: CDR1 SEHNR and CDR2 FQNEAQ (reference sequence). The CDR3 has 15 amino acids. The junction had 8 bases not matched to a gene; V was cut back by 8 bases and J by 5 bases. In DNA, the CDR3 is TGTGCCAGCGGACTGACTAGCGGGAGGGTTAACGAGCAGTACTTC. It encodes CASGLTSGRVNEQYF.